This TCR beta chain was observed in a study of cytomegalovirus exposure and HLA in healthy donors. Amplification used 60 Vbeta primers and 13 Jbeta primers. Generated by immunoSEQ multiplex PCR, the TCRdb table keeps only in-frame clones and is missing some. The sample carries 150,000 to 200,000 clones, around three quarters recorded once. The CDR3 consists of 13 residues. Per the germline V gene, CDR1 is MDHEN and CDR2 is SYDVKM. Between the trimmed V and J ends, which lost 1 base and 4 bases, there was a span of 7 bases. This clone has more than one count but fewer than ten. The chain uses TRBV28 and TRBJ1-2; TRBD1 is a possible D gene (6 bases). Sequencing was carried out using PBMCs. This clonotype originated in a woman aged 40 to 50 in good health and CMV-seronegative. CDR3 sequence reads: CASSLSRGYGYTF. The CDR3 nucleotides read TGTGCCAGCAGTTTATCCAGGGGCTATGGCTACACCTTC.